A single sample is the source of the 27 T cell receptor beta chains below, sequenced in a study of CD8 T cells in ankylosing spondylitis. TCRdb reanalysed the 5' RACE reads using MiXCR and keeps one entry per CDR3 protein. The repertoire includes more than 250,000 distinct CDR3 sequences, 9.5% to 13% of them detected once, and 9.1% sits in the top ten. The sequencing input was blood, either unsorted or a sorted T cell fraction (not recorded which). The receptor set was obtained from a female donor with ankylosing spondylitis or in good health (not recorded which).

This clonotype has a count of ten or more. V is TRBV29-1 and J is TRBJ1-3; D gene uncertain. CDR3 size: 12 residues. V gave up 4 bases and J gave up 3 bases, with 7 bases separating them. Germline lookup yields CDR1 SQVTM and CDR2 ANQGSEA. Here the CDR3 reads CSVGMRGNTIYF. The CDR3 DNA is TGCAGCGTTGGGATGCGTGGAAACACCATATATTTT.

Note on this clonotype: A much larger clone differs from this one at a single base, so this may be a read error. CDR3 bases: TGTGCCACCAGCGAGCAGGATGAAAAACTGTCTTTT. Amino acids: CATSEQDEKLSF. The chain combines TRBV15 with TRBJ1-4, with D unresolved. This CDR3 comprises 12 residues. Germline V gene data show CDR1 as LNHNV and CDR2 as YYDKDF (reference sequence).

This rearrangement joins TRBV28 to TRBJ2-3, with TRBD1 matching over 9 bases. V shed 5 bases, J shed 6 bases, and the junction held 6 bases outside the gene matches. This CDR3 is built from 14 residues. In germline, CDR1 is MDHEN, CDR2 SYDVKM. This chain's CDR3 is CASSPGQGGDTQYF. Here the CDR3 DNA reads TGTGCCAGCAGTCCGGGACAGGGAGGGGATACGCAGTATTTT.

There are many counts of this clonotype. The V gene is TRBV12-3 or TRBV12-4, the J gene TRBJ2-1; 13 nucleotides agree with TRBD2. V was pared by 6 bases and J by 4 bases, with 6 bases of the junction left unmatched. The CDR3 has 16 residues. The CDR3 nucleotides are TGTGCCAGCAGCCAACCGGGACTAGCGGGATACAATGAGCAGTTCTTC. It is translated as CASSQPGLAGYNEQFF.

In this sample, this clonotype turned up many times. The rearrangement joins TRBV20-1 to TRBJ2-7, with D perhaps TRBD1 or TRBD2 (5 bases each). CDR1 is DFQATT, CDR2 SNEGSKA, per germline (reference sequence). Trimming shortened V by 6 bases and J by 3 bases, and 12 bases separated the two germline ends. The CDR3 length is 12 residues. The CDR3 DNA sequence: TGCAGTGCAAAGGGACCAGGCTACGAGCAGTACTTC. It encodes CSAKGPGYEQYF.

At least ten counts were recorded for this clonotype. The rearrangement links TRBV28 to TRBJ1-2; D not certain. V was clipped by 4 bases and J by 1 base, with 7 bases between them. In germline, CDR1 is MDHEN, CDR2 SYDVKM. There are 13 residues in the CDR3. CDR3 nucleotides: TGTGCCAGCAGTTCGACATTTAACTATGGCTACACCTTC. Translation: CASSSTFNYGYTF.

The chain links TRBV24-1 to TRBJ2-7; TRBD1 agrees at 8 bases. The length of the CDR3 is 12 residues. J lost 6 bases, V lost 7 bases, and 4 bases had no gene match. The germline V gene encodes CDR1 KGHDR and CDR2 SFDVKD. CDR3 DNA: TGTGCCACCAGGACAGGGGCTGGCGAGCAGTACTTC. Protein sequence: CATRTGAGEQYF.

This clonotype has just a few counts. The rearrangement joins TRBV7-2 to TRBJ2-7, with D possibly matching TRBD2 (6 bases). V gave up 1 base and J gave up 3 bases, with 13 bases separating them. The germline CDR1 and CDR2 sequences are SGHTA and FQGNSA. The CDR3 is 15 amino acids. DNA of the CDR3: TGTGCCAGCAGCTTAGGTAGCGGATCGATCTACGAGCAGTACTTC. As protein: CASSLGSGSIYEQYF.

Comment on this clonotype: Being one base from a much bigger clone, this may be a read error. CDR3 loop: CATSGGLAGGNEQCF. The CDR3 DNA is TGTGCCACCAGCGGGGGACTAGCGGGAGGCAATGAGCAGTGCTTC. The chain has TRBV24-1 and TRBJ2-1; 15 bases map to TRBD2. The germline gives CDR1 KGHDR, CDR2 SFDVKD. The CDR3 extends over 15 amino acids.

This clonotype was detected a few times. The genes are TRBV28 and TRBJ2-5; 10 positions match TRBD2. The junction had 7 bases not matched to a gene; V was cut back by 4 bases and J by 5 bases. The CDR3 extends over 15 amino acids. CDR1 MDHEN and CDR2 SYDVKM come from the germline V gene. In nucleotides, the CDR3 is TGTGCCAGCAGTTCGCCCCTAGCGGGGGTCGAGACCCAGTACTTC. It yields the protein CASSSPLAGVETQYF.

Of note for this clonotype: Given a much more abundant clone one base away, this may be a read error. The chain carries TRBV28 and TRBJ2-2, with D perhaps given as TRBD1 or TRBD2 (5 bases each). The CDR3 is 16 residues long. Germline V CDR1 and CDR2: MDHEN, SYDVKM. The V end was cut by 5 bases, the J end by 10 bases, with 23 bases between. The CDR3 here is CASSTYTGQISEELFF. CDR3 sequence (DNA): TGTGCCAGCAGTACATACACGGGGCAGATATCCGAGGAGCTGTTTTTT.

This clonotype was counted ten times or more. This chain joins TRBV6-1 and TRBJ1-1; D is possibly TRBD1 (5 bases). V was trimmed by 5 bases and J by 3 bases, leaving 13 bases between them. The CDR3 loop spans 14 amino acids. Looked up from germline, CDR1 is MNHNS and CDR2 is SASEGT. The CDR3 sequence: CASSQSPGHTEAFF. In DNA form, the CDR3 reads TGTGCCAGCAGTCAATCCCCAGGGCACACTGAAGCTTTCTTT.

This clonotype was seen a few times. The genes are TRBV28 and TRBJ2-2; D is unclear. Between the trimmed V and J ends, which lost 6 bases and 1 base, there was a span of 6 bases. Germline CDR1 MDHEN, CDR2 SYDVKM. The CDR3 is made up of 13 amino acids. CDR3 sequence reads: CASRAGNTGELFF. The DNA of the CDR3 is TGTGCCAGCAGGGCCGGGAACACCGGGGAGCTGTTTTTT.

This clonotype has ten or more counts. V and J are TRBV20-1 and TRBJ1-4, with D possibly being TRBD1 (5 bases). The CDR3 runs to 14 residues. V was pared by 3 bases and J by 6 bases, with 14 bases between. Germline V lookup: CDR1 DFQATT, CDR2 SNEGSKA (reference sequence). CDR3 sequence (DNA): TGCAGTGCTAGGTCGACAGTCGGTGATGAAAAACTGTTTTTT. Translating gives CSARSTVGDEKLFF.

Only a few counts were recorded for this clonotype. The chain carries TRBV7-9 and TRBJ2-1; D not resolved. The V end was cut by 2 bases, the J end by 0 bases, with 11 bases between. CDR3 length: 16 residues. Germline values: CDR1 SEHNR, CDR2 FQNEAQ (reference sequence). CDR3 DNA sequence: TGTGCCAGCAGCTTATACAGTCTAAGCTCCTACAATGAGCAGTTCTTC. It codes for CASSLYSLSSYNEQFF. Full variable domain (outside the CDR3, taken from reference TRBV7-9 and TRBJ2-1): DTGVSQNPRHKITKRGQNVTFRCDPISEHNRLYWYRQTLGQGPEFLTYFQNEAQLEKSRLLSDRFSAERPKGSFSTLEIQRTEQGDSAMYLCASSLYSLSSYNEQFFGPGTRLTVL.

The J gene is TRBJ1-5, the V gene TRBV5-1, with 7 bases lining up with TRBD1. This CDR3 has 15 residues. The germline V gene has CDR1 SGHRS and CDR2 YFSETQ. Losses at the gene ends were 0 bases for V and 5 bases for J; bases not matched to a gene: 5. CDR3: CASSLEGGAYQPQHF. Here the CDR3 DNA reads TGCGCCAGCAGCTTGGAAGGGGGCGCATATCAGCCCCAGCATTTT.

This clonotype was seen a few times. The rearrangement uses TRBV11-2 and TRBJ1-2; D is perhaps TRBD1 (6 bases). Germline values: CDR1 SGHAT, CDR2 FQNNGV. Trimming shortened V by 1 base and J by 4 bases, and 10 bases separated the two germline ends. CDR3 length equals 14 residues. This CDR3 is CASSLGTARYGYTF. The CDR3 coding sequence is TGTGCCAGCAGCTTAGGGACAGCCCGCTATGGCTACACCTTC.

As concerns this clonotype: One base away lies a much larger clone, so this may be a sequencing read error. The genes are TRBV12-3 or TRBV12-4 and TRBJ1-3; no firm D call. Between the trimmed V and J ends, which lost 7 bases and 0 bases, there was a span of 7 bases. This CDR3 is 13 amino acids long. CDR3 coding DNA: TGTGCCAGCACTCAGAGCTCTGGAAACACCATATATTTT. It codes for CASTQSSGNTIYF.

This clonotype was observed many times. The chain employs TRBV20-1 and TRBJ1-5, with D maybe TRBD1 (6 bases). Germline V gene data show CDR1 as DFQATT and CDR2 as SNEGSKA (reference sequence). V dropped 2 bases and J dropped 11 bases, with 16 bases sitting between them. The CDR3 runs 13 residues. CDR3 in DNA: TGCAGTGCTAGACATCCTGGAGACAGGACCCAGCATTTT. This sequence encodes CSARHPGDRTQHF.

This clonotype was counted ten times or more. V gene TRBV28 combines with J gene TRBJ2-2; D is unclear. The CDR3 has 14 residues. Germline V gene lookup returns CDR1 MDHEN and CDR2 SYDVKM. Trimming removed 2 bases at V and 6 bases at J, with 10 bases between. CDR3 protein: CASSLHIGSGELFF. For the CDR3, the DNA is TGTGCCAGCAGTTTACACATCGGATCCGGGGAGCTGTTTTTT.

V gene TRBV2 combines with J gene TRBJ2-3; the D is unclear. Per the germline V gene, CDR1 is SNHLY and CDR2 is FYNNEI. CDR3 size: 14 residues. The V end was cut by 4 bases, the J end by 6 bases, with 14 bases between. CDR3 nucleotide sequence: TGTGCCAGCAGTGGGGAAAGCCTCATTGATACGCAGTATTTT. Translation: CASSGESLIDTQYF.

In this sample, this clonotype turned up many times. This sequence joins TRBV20-1 and TRBJ1-5; D remains ambiguous. Germline CDR1 is DFQATT and CDR2 is SNEGSKA (reference sequence). The CDR3 length is 14 residues. The germline V and J ends were trimmed by 1 base and 3 bases, with 10 bases remaining between them. CDR3 in DNA: TGCAGTGCTAGAGGAGCCCAGTACAATCAGCCCCAGCATTTT. This codes for CSARGAQYNQPQHF.

The chain recombines TRBV28 with TRBJ2-1; either TRBD1 or TRBD2 may fit D (5 bases each). Germline assignment: CDR1 MDHEN and CDR2 SYDVKM. This CDR3 spans 15 amino acids. V gave up 2 bases and J gave up 2 bases, with 10 bases separating them. The CDR3 DNA reads TGTGCCAGCAGTTTAACCCGAGGGGCCTACAATGAGCAGTTCTTC. It codes for CASSLTRGAYNEQFF.

CDR3: CASSPSGQPNSPLHF. CDR3 sequence (DNA): TGCGCCAGCAGCCCGTCGGGACAGCCCAATTCACCCCTCCACTTT. The V and J genes are TRBV5-1 and TRBJ1-6; 7 nucleotides match TRBD1. After removal of 4 bases from V and 7 bases from J, the junction contained 8 bases not matched to a gene. The CDR3 spans 15 residues. Germline V lookup: CDR1 SGHRS, CDR2 YFSETQ.

The table lists this clonotype with a few counts. The rearrangement joins TRBV15 to TRBJ2-3, with 10 bases identical to TRBD1. V shed 0 bases, J shed 5 bases, and the junction held 11 bases outside the gene matches. Germline CDR1 and CDR2: LNHNV and YYDKDF (reference sequence). This CDR3 spans 18 amino acids. The CDR3 coding sequence is TGTGCCACCAGCAGAGACTCGGTGGGACAGGGGAGAGGAGATACGCAGTATTTT. It translates to CATSRDSVGQGRGDTQYF.

This clonotype occurred many times. The chain uses TRBV24-1 and TRBJ2-7; 9 bases are shared with TRBD1. CDR3 length: 15 residues. V lost 3 bases and J lost 5; bases outside the gene matches: 7. Germline V gives CDR1 KGHDR, CDR2 SFDVKD. The CDR3: CATSDLRDRENEQYF. CDR3 nucleotides: TGTGCCACCAGTGATCTCCGGGACAGGGAAAACGAGCAGTACTTC.

This clonotype was detected ten times or more. The chain carries TRBV28 and TRBJ2-7; D gene uncertain. Trimming stripped 10 bases from V and 3 bases from J, with 19 bases between. The germline gives CDR1 MDHEN, CDR2 SYDVKM. This CDR3 is 14 amino acids long. Here the CDR3 reads CATSMTPEDYEQYF. In DNA, the CDR3 is TGTGCCACTTCGATGACCCCAGAGGACTACGAGCAGTACTTC.